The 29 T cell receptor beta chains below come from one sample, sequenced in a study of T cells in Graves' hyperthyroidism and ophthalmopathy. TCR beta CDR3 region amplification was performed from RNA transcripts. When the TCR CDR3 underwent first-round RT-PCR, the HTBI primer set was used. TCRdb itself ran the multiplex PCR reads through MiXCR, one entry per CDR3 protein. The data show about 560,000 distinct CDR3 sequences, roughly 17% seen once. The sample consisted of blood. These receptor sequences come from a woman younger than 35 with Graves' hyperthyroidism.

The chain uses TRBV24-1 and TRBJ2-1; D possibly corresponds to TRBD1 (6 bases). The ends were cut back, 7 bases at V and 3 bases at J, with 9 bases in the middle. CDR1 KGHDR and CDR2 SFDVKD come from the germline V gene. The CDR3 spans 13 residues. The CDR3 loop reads CATRGQSYNEQFF. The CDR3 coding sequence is TGTGCCACCAGAGGACAGAGCTACAATGAGCAGTTCTTC.

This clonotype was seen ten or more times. The CDR3 sequence is CASSRYKGQETQYF. DNA of the CDR3: TGTGCCAGCAGCCGATACAAGGGACAAGAGACCCAGTACTTC. The chain links TRBV7-9 to TRBJ2-5; D is unclear. V gave up 5 bases and J gave up 2 bases, with 12 bases separating them. CDR3 size: 14 residues. The germline gives CDR1 SEHNR, CDR2 FQNEAQ (reference sequence).

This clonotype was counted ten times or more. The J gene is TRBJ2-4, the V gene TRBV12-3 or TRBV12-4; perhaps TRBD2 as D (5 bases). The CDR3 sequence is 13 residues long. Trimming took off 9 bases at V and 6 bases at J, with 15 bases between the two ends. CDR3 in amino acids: CASSTRAGNIQYF. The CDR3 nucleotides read TGTGCCAGTTCGACCCGTGCGGGAAACATTCAGTACTTC.

In nucleotides, the CDR3 is TGTGCCAGTAGTGCCCCTCAGGGAAAAGGCACTGAAGCTTTCTTT. Amino acid sequence: CASSAPQGKGTEAFF. The gene calls are TRBV19 and TRBJ1-1, with a tentative D call TRBD1 (5 bases). The CDR3 contains 15 residues. Trimming took off 5 bases at V and 4 bases at J, with 17 bases between the two ends. Germline V gene sequence: CDR1 LNHDA, CDR2 SQIVND (reference sequence).

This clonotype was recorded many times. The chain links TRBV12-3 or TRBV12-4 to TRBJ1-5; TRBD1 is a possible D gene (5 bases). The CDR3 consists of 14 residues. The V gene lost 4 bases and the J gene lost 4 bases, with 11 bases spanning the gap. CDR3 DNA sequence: TGTGCCAGCAGTTCTTGGGGGGATAATCAGCCCCAGCATTTT. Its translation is CASSSWGDNQPQHF.

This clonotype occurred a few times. CDR3 sequence (DNA): TGTGCCAGCACCCGACAGGAGGGGGATACGCAGTATTTT. Amino acids: CASTRQEGDTQYF. The chain has TRBV6-1 and TRBJ2-3; D is tentatively TRBD1 or TRBD2 (6 bases each). Germline values: CDR1 MNHNS, CDR2 SASEGT. Trimming shortened V by 7 bases and J by 6 bases, and 14 bases separated the two germline ends. This CDR3 is built from 13 residues.

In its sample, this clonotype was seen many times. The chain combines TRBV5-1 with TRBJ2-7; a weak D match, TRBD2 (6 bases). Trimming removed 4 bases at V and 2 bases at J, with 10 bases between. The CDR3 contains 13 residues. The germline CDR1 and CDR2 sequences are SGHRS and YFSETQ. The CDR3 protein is CASSAGPPYEQYF. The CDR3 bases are TGCGCCAGCAGCGCGGGACCCCCCTACGAGCAGTACTTC.

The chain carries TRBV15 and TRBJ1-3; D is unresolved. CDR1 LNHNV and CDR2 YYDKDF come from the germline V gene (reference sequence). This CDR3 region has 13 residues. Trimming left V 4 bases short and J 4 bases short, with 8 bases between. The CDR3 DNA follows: TGTGCCACCAGCAAGGAAGCGGGAAACACCATATATTTT. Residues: CATSKEAGNTIYF.

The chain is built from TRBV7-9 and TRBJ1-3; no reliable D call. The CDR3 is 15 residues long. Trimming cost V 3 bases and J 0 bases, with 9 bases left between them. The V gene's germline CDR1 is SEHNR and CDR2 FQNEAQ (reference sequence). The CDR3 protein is CASSLGRPSGNTIYF. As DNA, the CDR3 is TGTGCCAGCAGCTTGGGCAGACCCTCTGGAAACACCATATATTTT.

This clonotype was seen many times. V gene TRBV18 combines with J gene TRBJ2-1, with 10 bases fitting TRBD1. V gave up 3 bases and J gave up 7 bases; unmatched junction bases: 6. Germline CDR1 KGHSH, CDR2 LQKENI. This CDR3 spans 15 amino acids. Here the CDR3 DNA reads TGTGCCAGCTCACCGACCGGGACAGGGGATAATGAGCAGTTCTTC. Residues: CASSPTGTGDNEQFF. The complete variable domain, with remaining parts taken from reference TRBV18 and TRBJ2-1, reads NAGVMQNPRHLVRRRGQEARLRCSPMKGHSHVYWYRQLPEEGLKFMVYLQKENIIDESGMPKERFSAEFPKEGPSILRIQQVVRGDSAAYFCASSPTGTGDNEQFFGPGTRLTVL.

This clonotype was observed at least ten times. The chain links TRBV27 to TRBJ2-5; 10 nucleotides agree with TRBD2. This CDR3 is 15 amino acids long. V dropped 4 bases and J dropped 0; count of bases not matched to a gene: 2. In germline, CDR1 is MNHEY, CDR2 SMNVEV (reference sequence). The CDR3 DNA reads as TGTGCCAGCAGTTCTGGACTAGCGGACCAAGAGACCCAGTACTTC. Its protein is CASSSGLADQETQYF.

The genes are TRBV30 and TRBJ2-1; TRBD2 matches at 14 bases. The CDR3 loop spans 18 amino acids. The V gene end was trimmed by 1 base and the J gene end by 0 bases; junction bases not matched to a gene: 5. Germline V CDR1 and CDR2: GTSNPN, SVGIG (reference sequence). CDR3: CAWSGPGTSGSSYNEQFF. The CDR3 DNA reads TGTGCCTGGAGTGGTCCCGGGACTAGCGGGAGCTCCTACAATGAGCAGTTCTTC.

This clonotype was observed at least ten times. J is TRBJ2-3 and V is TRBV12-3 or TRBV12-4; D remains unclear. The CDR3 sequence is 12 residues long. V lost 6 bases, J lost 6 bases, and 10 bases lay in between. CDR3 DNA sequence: TGTGCCAGCAGCCCCCCCCGGGATACGCAGTATTTT. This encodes CASSPPRDTQYF.

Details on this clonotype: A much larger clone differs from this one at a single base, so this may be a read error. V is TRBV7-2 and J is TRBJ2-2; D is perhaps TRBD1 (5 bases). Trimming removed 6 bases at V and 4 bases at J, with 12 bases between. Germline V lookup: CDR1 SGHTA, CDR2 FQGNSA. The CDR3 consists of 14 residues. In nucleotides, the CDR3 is TGTGCCAGCAGTCCTCGACAGAGCACCGGGGAGCTGTTTTTT. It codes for CASSPRQSTGELFF.

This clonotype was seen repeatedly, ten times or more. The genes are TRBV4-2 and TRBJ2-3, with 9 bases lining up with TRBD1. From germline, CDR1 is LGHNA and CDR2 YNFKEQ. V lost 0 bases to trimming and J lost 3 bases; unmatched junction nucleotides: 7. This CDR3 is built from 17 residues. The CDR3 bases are TGTGCCAGCAGCCAAGATTTTGGACAGGGGCTTACAGATACGCAGTATTTT. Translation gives CASSQDFGQGLTDTQYF.

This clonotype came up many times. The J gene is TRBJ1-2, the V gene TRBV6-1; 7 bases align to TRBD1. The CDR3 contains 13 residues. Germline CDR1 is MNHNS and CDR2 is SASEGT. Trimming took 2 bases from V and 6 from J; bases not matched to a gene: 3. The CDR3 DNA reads TGTGCCAGCAGTGAATACAGGGGAGATGGCTACACCTTC. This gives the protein CASSEYRGDGYTF.

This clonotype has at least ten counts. CDR3 sequence: CASSYSKAGVTETQYF. The CDR3 nucleotides are TGTGCCAGCAGTTACTCGAAAGCGGGGGTTACAGAGACCCAGTACTTC. The J gene is TRBJ2-5, the V gene TRBV6-2 or TRBV6-3; 8 bases align to TRBD2. The CDR3 spans 16 residues. With 0 bases clipped from V and 4 bases from J, the junction kept 7 bases outside the gene matches. Germline assignment: CDR1 MNHEY and CDR2 SVGEGT.

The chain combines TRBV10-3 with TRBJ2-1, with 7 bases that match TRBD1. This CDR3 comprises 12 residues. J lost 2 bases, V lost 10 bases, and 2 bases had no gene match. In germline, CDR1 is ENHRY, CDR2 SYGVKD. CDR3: CATGQPYNEQFF. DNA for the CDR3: TGTGCCACGGGACAGCCCTACAATGAGCAGTTCTTC.

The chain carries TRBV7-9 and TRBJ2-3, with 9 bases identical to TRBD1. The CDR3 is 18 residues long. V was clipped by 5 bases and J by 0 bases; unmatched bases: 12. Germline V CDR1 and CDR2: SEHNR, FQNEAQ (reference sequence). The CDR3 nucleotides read TGTGCCAGCAGCACGCCTCCCGGGACAGGGTCTAGCACAGATACGCAGTATTTT. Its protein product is CASSTPPGTGSSTDTQYF.

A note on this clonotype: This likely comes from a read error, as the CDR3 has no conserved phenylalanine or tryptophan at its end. Here the CDR3 DNA reads TGTGCCACCAGTGACCTCCGACTCGGCTACACCCTC. This sequence encodes CATSDLRLGYTL. V gene TRBV24-1 combines with J gene TRBJ1-2; D not certain. The CDR3 is 12 amino acids. Germline V gives CDR1 KGHDR, CDR2 SFDVKD. Trimming pared 4 bases from V and 8 bases from J, leaving 10 bases between.

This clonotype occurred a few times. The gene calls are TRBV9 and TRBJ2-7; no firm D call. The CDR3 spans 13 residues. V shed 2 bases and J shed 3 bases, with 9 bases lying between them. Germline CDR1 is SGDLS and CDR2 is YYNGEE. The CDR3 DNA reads TGTGCCAGCAGCGTTCGGCCGAACTACGAGCAGTACTTC. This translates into CASSVRPNYEQYF.

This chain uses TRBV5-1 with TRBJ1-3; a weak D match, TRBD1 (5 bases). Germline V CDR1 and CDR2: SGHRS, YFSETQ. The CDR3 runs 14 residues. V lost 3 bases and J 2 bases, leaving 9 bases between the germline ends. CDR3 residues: CASSSGAAGNTIYF. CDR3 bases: TGCGCCAGCAGCTCCGGGGCAGCTGGAAACACCATATATTTT.

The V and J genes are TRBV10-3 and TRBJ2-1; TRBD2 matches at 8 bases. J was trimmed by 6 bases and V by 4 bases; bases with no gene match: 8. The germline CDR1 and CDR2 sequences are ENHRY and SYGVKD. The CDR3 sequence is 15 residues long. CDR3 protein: CAISVTGTSANEQFF. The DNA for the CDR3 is TGTGCCATCAGTGTCACCGGGACTAGTGCCAATGAGCAGTTCTTC.

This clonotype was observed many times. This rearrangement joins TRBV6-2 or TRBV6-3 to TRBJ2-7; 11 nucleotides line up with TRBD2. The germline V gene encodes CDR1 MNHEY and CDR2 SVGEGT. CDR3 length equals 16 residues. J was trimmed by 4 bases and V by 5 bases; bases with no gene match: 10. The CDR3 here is CASSGPGLADTYEQYF. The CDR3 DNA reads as TGTGCCAGCAGTGGACCGGGACTAGCGGATACTTACGAGCAGTACTTC.

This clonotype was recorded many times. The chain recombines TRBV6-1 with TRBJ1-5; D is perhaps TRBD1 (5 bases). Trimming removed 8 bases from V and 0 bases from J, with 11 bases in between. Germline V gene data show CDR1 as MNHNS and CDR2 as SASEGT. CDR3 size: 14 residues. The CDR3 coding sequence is TGTGCCAGCTGGGAGGGGTATAGCAATCAGCCCCAGCATTTT. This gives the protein CASWEGYSNQPQHF.

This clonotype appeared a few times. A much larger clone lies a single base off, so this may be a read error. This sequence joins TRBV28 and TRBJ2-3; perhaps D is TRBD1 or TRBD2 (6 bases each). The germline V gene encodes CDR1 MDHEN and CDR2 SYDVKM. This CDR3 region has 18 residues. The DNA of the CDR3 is TGTGCCAGCAGTCCGCAGATTCCGCGGCGGGACAACACAGGTACGCAGTATTTT. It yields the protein CASSPQIPRRDNTGTQYF.

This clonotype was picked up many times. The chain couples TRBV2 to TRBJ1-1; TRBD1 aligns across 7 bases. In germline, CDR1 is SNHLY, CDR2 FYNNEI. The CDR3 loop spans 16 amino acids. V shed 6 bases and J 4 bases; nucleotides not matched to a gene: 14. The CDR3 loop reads CASRKGALRVSTEAFF. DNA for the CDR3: TGTGCCAGCAGGAAGGGGGCCCTACGGGTGAGCACTGAAGCTTTCTTT. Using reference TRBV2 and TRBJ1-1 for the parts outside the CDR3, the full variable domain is EPEVTQTPSHQVTQMGQEVILRCVPISNHLYFYWYRQILGQKVEFLVSFYNNEISEKSEIFDDQFSVERPDGSNFTLKIRSTKLEDSAMYFCASRKGALRVSTEAFFGQGTRLTVV.

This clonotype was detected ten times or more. The CDR3 bases are TGCAGTGCCGACAGGGGGCTCAGCAATGAGCAGTTCTTC. Protein sequence: CSADRGLSNEQFF. The chain joins TRBV20-1 to TRBJ2-1, with TRBD1 identical over 10 bases. The ends lost 6 bases at V and 6 bases at J; junction bases unmatched: 5. CDR3 length: 13 amino acids. Germline CDR1 reads DFQATT; CDR2 reads SNEGSKA (reference sequence).

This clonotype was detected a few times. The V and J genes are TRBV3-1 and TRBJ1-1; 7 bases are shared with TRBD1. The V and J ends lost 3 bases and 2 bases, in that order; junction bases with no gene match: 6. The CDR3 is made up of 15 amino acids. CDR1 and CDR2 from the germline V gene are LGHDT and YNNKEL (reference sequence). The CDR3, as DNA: TGTGCCAGCAGCCAGGCCGGGACAGCAAACACTGAAGCTTTCTTT. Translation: CASSQAGTANTEAFF. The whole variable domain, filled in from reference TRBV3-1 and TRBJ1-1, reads DTAVSQTPKYLVTQMGNDKSIKCEQNLGHDTMYWYKQDSKKFLKIMFSYNNKELIINETVPNRFSPKSPDKAHLNLHINSLELGDSAVYFCASSQAGTANTEAFFGQGTRLTVV.